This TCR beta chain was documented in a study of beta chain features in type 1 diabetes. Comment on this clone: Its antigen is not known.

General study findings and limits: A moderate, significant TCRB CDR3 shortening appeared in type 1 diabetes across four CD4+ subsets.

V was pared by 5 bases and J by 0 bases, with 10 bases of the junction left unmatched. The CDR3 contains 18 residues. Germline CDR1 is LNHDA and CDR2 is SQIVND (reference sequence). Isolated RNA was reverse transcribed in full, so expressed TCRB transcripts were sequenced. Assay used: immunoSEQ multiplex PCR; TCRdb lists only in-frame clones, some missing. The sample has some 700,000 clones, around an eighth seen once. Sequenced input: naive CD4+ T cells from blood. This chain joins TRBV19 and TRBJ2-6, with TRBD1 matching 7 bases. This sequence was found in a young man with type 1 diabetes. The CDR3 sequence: CASSVRTGVSSGANVLTF. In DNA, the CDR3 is TGTGCCAGTAGTGTCCGGACAGGTGTTAGCTCTGGGGCCAACGTCCTGACTTTC.